This T cell receptor beta chain was documented in a study of vaccination effects on CD4 cells after COVID-19 (dated by TCRdb to between 2022 and 2023). At the level of the whole study: Three convalescent patients were sampled early (day +14) and late (day +241, +227, +161 respectively) after vaccination. The Oncomine TCR Beta short-read assay on an Illumina iSeq 100 was used to sequence cultures from other donors in the study. The study compared SARS-CoV-2 spike-specific CD4+ TCR repertoires before and after mRNA vaccination in COVID-19 convalescent patients and infection-naive vaccine recipients. The full study included some 10 COVID-19 convalescent patients and a handful of SARS-CoV-2-naive healthy vaccine recipients. Across the study, the median time from the second dose to post-vaccine sampling was 72 days (range 14 to 241). Overall study outcomes, separate from this receptor: Clones induced by infection and clones induced by vaccination both contracted markedly at late timepoints after vaccination, which fits with T cell responses waning over time. For convalescent patients, new clones induced by the vaccine made up most of the post-vaccine spike-reactive repertoire, and these new clones were largely distinct from the clones induced by infection. Limitations of the study were the small number of convalescent patients and the absence of early post-infection timepoints.

In the ViraFEST assay, PBMC were stimulated with viral peptide pools, and antigen-specific CD4+ T cell clonotypes were then identified by expansion using TCR sequencing. After approximately 11 days of culture, CD4+ T cells were isolated with the EasySep CD4+ T cell isolation kit. Convalescent patients had PCR-confirmed SARS-CoV-2 infection between March and December 2020, before Alpha, Beta and Delta variants emerged in the United States. Participants received two doses of either the BNT162b2 or the mRNA-1273 mRNA SARS-CoV-2 vaccine. Each well held around 1.9 million PBMC cultured in IMDM containing roughly 5% human AB serum, approximately 10 IU/ml IL-2 and gentamicin, along with roughly 10 ug/ml peptides. Half of the culture medium was replaced with fresh IL-2-containing medium on days 3 and 7. Unless noted otherwise, every peptide stimulation condition was grown in triplicate wells. PBMC were separated from whole blood using Ficoll-Paque Plus gradient centrifugation and were then either cryopreserved at -140C or used fresh. The overlapping peptide pools covered the spike proteins of SARS-CoV-2 as well as those of the common cold coronaviruses HCoV-NL63, HCoV-OC43 and HCoV-229E. The QIAamp micro DNA kit was used to extract genomic DNA from the cultured CD4+ T cells.

The library was prepared using the immunoSEQ multiplex PCR assay. DNA from the cultured and isolated CD4+ T cells underwent TCR beta CDR3 sequencing. The authors' pipeline ran thus. Non-productive TCR sequences were removed and reads were trimmed to the CDR3 region, keeping CDR3s of at least 7 amino acids. The MANAFEST web app was used to pick out antigen-specific clonotypes by comparing their expansion in peptide wells with that in reference cultures. For clones to be considered positive, expansion at FDR<0.05 versus reference and all other wells, an odds ratio above 5, and a frequency above 0.1% in two replicate wells were required. A clonotype was called cross-reactive if it was significantly expanded both in SARS-CoV-2 spike wells and in at least one common cold coronavirus spike condition. CDR3 similarity was assessed by Levenshtein distance with the stringdist R package, and unrooted trees were built with ape in R 3.6.1. Here the immuneACCESS table is served through TCRdb, limited to in-frame sequences with V and J called. Missing clones are a known gap in these copies; in checked studies unresolved V genes cover under half, and the rest lacks a known reason. The V and J calls and clone size come from that table; D and trimming were worked out from the DNA. This sample is represented by around 15,000 clones; over 70% of them were singletons. The ten largest make up around 23% of the sample.

CDR1 and CDR2 are drawn from the germline V gene: SGHDN, FVKESK. The trim is 4 bases for V and 3 bases for J, with a gap of 12 bases between the germline ends. The cysteine opens and the phenylalanine closes a CDR3 of 15 amino acids. The retained sequence is limited to the CDR3, 45 bases, with the frame set at the first base. This clone appeared once. Its antigen remains unidentified. No much larger clone exists at a distance of one base, and base qualities are not known. Source: CD4+ T cells from PBMCs cultured with HCoV-NL63 spike peptides, taken after COVID-19 vaccination. The label giving this sample's cell subset or site can be read as: HCoV-NL63 spike overlapping peptide pool stimulation. The clonotype comes from a human donor who had a prior SARS-CoV-2 infection. The chain is assembled from TRBV14 and TRBJ1-4, with no reliable assignment of the D segment. The CDR3 in this case is CASSPGGIPNEKLFF. In nucleotide form, the sequence is TGTGCCAGCAGCCCCGGAGGGATTCCTAATGAAAAACTGTTTTTT.